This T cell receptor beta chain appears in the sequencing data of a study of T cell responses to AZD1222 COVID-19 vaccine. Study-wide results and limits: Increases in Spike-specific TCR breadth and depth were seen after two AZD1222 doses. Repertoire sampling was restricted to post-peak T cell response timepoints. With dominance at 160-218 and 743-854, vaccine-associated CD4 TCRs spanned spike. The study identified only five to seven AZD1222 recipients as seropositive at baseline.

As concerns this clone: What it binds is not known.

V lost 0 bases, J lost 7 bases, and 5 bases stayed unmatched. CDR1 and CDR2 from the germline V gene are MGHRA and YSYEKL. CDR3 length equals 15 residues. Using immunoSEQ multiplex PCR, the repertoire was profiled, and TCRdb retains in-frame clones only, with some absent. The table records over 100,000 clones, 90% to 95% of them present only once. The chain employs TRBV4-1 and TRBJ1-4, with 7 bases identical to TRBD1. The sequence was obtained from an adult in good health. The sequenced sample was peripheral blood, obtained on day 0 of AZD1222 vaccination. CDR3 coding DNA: TGCGCCAGCAGCCAAGACGGCCAGGGGGGTGAAAAACTGTTTTTT. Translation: CASSQDGQGGEKLFF.